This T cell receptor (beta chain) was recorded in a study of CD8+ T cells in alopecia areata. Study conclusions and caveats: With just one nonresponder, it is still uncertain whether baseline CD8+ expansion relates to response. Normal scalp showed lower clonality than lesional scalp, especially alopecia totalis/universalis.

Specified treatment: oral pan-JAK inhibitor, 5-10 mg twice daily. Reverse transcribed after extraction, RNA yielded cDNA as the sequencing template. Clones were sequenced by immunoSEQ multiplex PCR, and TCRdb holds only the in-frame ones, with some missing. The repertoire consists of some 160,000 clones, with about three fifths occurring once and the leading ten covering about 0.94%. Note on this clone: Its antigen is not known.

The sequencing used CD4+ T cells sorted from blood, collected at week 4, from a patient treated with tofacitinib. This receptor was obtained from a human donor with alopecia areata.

DNA of the CDR3: TGTGCCAGCAGCGACTACCGCGGGACAGGGGGCTACGAGCAGTACTTC. Its protein product is CASSDYRGTGGYEQYF. The chain has TRBV7-2 and TRBJ2-7; 11 nucleotides agree with TRBD1. CDR1 and CDR2 (germline): SGHTA, FQGNSA. With V trimmed by 5 bases and J by 3 bases, 9 bases remained unmatched. The CDR3 is 16 residues long.